These 9 T cell receptor beta chains share one sample of origin, sequenced in a study of blood T cell repertoires in COVID-19 (dated by TCRdb to about 2020). Libraries were made using the immunoSEQ multiplex PCR assay. The table comes from immuneACCESS by way of TCRdb, which keeps in-frame sequences with V and J called. Part of the clones is missing from these tables; in studies checked, under half for an unresolved V gene and the rest for unknown reasons. The sample records more than 300,000 clones, around 89% of which are singletons. Of the sample, 1.5% to 2% falls within the top ten clones. Sequences were obtained from peripheral blood. The receptors stem from a woman aged 25 to 39 with COVID-19, enrolled during active disease.

In DNA form, the CDR3 reads TGTGCCAGCAGCCAGTGGGTGACTACGGACACCGGGGAGCTGTTTTTT. Translation gives CASSQWVTTDTGELFF. The rearrangement links TRBV11-3 to TRBJ2-2; a possible D gene is TRBD2 (5 bases). There are 16 residues in the CDR3. Trimming removed 5 bases from V and 3 bases from J, with 16 bases in between. Germline CDR1 SGHNT, CDR2 YENEEA. Variable domain in full (rest from reference TRBV11-3 and TRBJ2-2): EAGVVQSPRYKIIEKKQPVAFWCNPISGHNTLYWYLQNLGQGPELLIRYENEEAVDDSQLPKDRFSAERLKGVDSTLKIQPAELGDSAVYLCASSQWVTTDTGELFFGEGSRLTVL.

The CDR3 DNA follows: TGTGCCAGTAGTGACCGACCGGACAGGGAGGCTAATTCACCCCTCCACTTT. This sequence encodes CASSDRPDREANSPLHF. The chain has TRBV19 and TRBJ1-6; 8 bases are a match to TRBD1. The CDR3 sequence is 17 residues long. The germline V gene encodes CDR1 LNHDA and CDR2 SQIVND (reference sequence). With V trimmed by 5 bases and J by 6 bases, 12 bases remained unmatched. Supplemented by reference TRBV19 and TRBJ1-6, the full variable domain reads DGGITQSPKYLFRKEGQNVTLSCEQNLNHDAMYWYRQDPGQGLRLIYYSQIVNDFQKGDIAEGYSVSREKKESFPLTVTSAQKNPTAFYLCASSDRPDREANSPLHFGNGTRLTVT.

V is TRBV12-3 or TRBV12-4 and J is TRBJ2-5; no clear D gene. The CDR3 consists of 13 residues. V was pared by 1 base and J by 4 bases, with 7 bases between. CDR3 DNA: TGTGCCAGCAGTTTAGGAGGTACAGAGACCCAGTACTTC. Its protein is CASSLGGTETQYF.

The chain uses TRBV5-1 and TRBJ2-7; 7 bases match TRBD1. Losses at the gene ends were 1 base for V and 2 bases for J; bases not matched to a gene: 6. The CDR3 is made up of 15 amino acids. CDR1 and CDR2 from the germline V gene are SGHRS and YFSETQ. The CDR3 loop reads CASSLTTGTAYEQYF. The CDR3, as DNA: TGCGCCAGCAGCTTGACCACCGGGACAGCCTACGAGCAGTACTTC. Looking up the rest from reference TRBV5-1 and TRBJ2-7 gives the full variable domain: KAGVTQTPRYLIKTRGQQVTLSCSPISGHRSVSWYQQTPGQGLQFLFEYFSETQRNKGNFPGRFSGRQFSNSRSEMNVSTLELGDSALYLCASSLTTGTAYEQYFGPGTRLTVT.

V gene TRBV6-1 combines with J gene TRBJ2-7; possibly TRBD2 for D (5 bases). Germline V gene sequence: CDR1 MNHNS, CDR2 SASEGT. Trimming removed 1 base at V and 1 base at J, with 11 bases between. CDR3 length: 15 amino acids. The CDR3 DNA is TGTGCCAGCAGTGAAGGGGTTGCGGGTTCCTACGAGCAGTACGTC. Its translation: CASSEGVAGSYEQYV.

This chain joins TRBV5-5 and TRBJ1-5; 7 nucleotides align to TRBD1. The CDR3 has 18 residues. CDR1 and CDR2 from the germline V gene are SGHKS and YYEKEE (reference sequence). V shed 4 bases and J 2 bases; nucleotides not matched to a gene: 15. CDR3 DNA sequence: TGTGCCAGCAGCCCCGACAGGGTCGTTAGGGGTGGCAATCAGCCCCAGCATTTT. It yields the protein CASSPDRVVRGGNQPQHF. The whole variable domain, filled in from reference TRBV5-5 and TRBJ1-5, reads DAGVTQSPTHLIKTRGQQVTLRCSPISGHKSVSWYQQVLGQGPQFIFQYYEKEERGRGNFPDRFSARQFPNYSSELNVNALLLGDSALYLCASSPDRVVRGGNQPQHFGDGTRLSIL.

Only a few counts were recorded for this clone. The chain couples TRBV6-2 or TRBV6-3 to TRBJ2-7; D might be TRBD2 (5 bases). Per the germline V gene, CDR1 is MNHEY and CDR2 is SVGEGT. V dropped 5 bases and J dropped 4 bases, with 9 bases sitting between them. This CDR3 spans 12 amino acids. The CDR3 sequence: CASSLRGYEQYF. The DNA for the CDR3 is TGTGCCAGCAGTCTCCGAGGGTACGAGCAGTACTTC.

The chain links TRBV7-9 to TRBJ2-3, with TRBD2 as a possible D gene (5 bases). Germline V gene data show CDR1 as SEHNR and CDR2 as FQNEAQ (reference sequence). V shed 5 bases and J shed 6 bases, with 15 bases lying between them. The CDR3 consists of 14 residues. The DNA of the CDR3 is TGTGCCAGCAGCCCCCTGGCTAGCCTTGATACGCAGTATTTT. Amino acids: CASSPLASLDTQYF. The full variable domain, in which reference TRBV7-9 and TRBJ2-3 provide the parts outside the CDR3, is DTGVSQNPRHKITKRGQNVTFRCDPISEHNRLYWYRQTLGQGPEFLTYFQNEAQLEKSRLLSDRFSAERPKGSFSTLEIQRTEQGDSAMYLCASSPLASLDTQYFGPGTRLTVL.

This clone was counted once. This sequence joins TRBV3-1 (or the pseudogene TRBV3-2) and TRBJ1-2, with D hard to call. CDR3 length: 12 residues. The germline V gene has CDR1 LGHDT and CDR2 YNNKEL (reference sequence). V was shortened by 3 bases and J by 6 bases, with 8 bases between the two germline ends. The DNA of the CDR3 is TGTGCCAGCAGCCAGTTGGGAGATGGCTACACCTTC. Protein: CASSQLGDGYTF.